Given below is one TCR beta chain in context. Its specificity is unknown. Profiled with immunoSEQ multiplex PCR; TCRdb holds only in-frame clones, not every one. The sample records 2.3 million or so clones, 85% to 95% being singletons. These data belong to a study of shared clonotypes between healthy human individuals. Study observations and caveats: Sampling was confined to blood; repertoires within tissues likely differ. Generation of non-shared clonotypes was less probable than generation of clonotypes shared by all four donors.

The study enrolled healthy HIV-negative adults without recent acute infections or vaccinations as donors. Donors comprised only Caucasian adults living in Nashville, Tennessee. Germline V gene lookup returns CDR1 MDHEN and CDR2 SYDVKM. This CDR3 contains 16 residues. The V end lost 3 bases, the J end lost 1 base, and 15 bases lay between the germline ends. This chain links TRBV28 with TRBJ1-1; D ambiguous. The clonotype originates from a man in his late teens or twenties in good health. Some clones in this sample may be carry-over from other donors' samples. Sequencing was performed on naive CD4+ T cells from PBMCs. Subset of the sample: CD45RA+ positively selected. CDR3 in amino acids: CASSFPRPTKNTEAFF. The CDR3, as DNA: TGTGCCAGCAGTTTCCCCAGACCGACAAAGAACACTGAAGCTTTCTTT. The variable domain in full, completed from reference TRBV28 and TRBJ1-1, reads DVKVTQSSRYLVKRTGEKVFLECVQDMDHENMFWYRQDPGLGLRLIYFSYDVKMKEKGDIPEGYSVSREKKERFSLILESASTNQTSMYLCASSFPRPTKNTEAFFGQGTRLTVV.